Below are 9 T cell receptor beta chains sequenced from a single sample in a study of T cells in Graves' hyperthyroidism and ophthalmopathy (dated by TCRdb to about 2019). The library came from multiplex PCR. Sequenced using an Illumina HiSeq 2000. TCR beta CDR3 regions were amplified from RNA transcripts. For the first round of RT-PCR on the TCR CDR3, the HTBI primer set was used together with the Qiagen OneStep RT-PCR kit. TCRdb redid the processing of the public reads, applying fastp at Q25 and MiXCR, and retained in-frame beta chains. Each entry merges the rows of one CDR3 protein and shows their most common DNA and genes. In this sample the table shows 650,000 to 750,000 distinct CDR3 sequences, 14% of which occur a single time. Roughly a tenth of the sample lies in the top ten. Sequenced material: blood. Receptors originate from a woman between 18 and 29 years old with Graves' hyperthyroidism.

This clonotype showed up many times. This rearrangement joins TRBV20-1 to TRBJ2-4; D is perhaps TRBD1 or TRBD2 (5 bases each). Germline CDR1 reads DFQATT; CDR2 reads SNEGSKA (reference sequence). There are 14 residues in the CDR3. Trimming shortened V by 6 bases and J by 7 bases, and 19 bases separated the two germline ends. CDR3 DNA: TGCAGTGCACCAGGGACGGTCGATCGGAACATTCAGTACTTC. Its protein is CSAPGTVDRNIQYF.

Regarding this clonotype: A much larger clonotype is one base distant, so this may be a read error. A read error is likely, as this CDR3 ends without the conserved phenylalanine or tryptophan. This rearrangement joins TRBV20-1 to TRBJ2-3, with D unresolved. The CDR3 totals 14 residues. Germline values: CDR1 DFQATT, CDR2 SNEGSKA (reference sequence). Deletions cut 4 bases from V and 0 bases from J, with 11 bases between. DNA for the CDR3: TGCAGTGCTAAGGTCAAGGGTAGCACAGATACGCAGTATATT. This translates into CSAKVKGSTDTQYI.

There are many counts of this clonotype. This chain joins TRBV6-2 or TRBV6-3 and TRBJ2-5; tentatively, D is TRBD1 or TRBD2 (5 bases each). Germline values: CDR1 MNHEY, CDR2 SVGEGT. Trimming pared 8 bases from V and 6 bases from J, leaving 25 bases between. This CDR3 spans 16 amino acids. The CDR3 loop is CASHPGDLEWRKTQYF. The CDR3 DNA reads TGTGCCAGCCACCCCGGGGACCTTGAATGGAGAAAGACCCAGTACTTC.

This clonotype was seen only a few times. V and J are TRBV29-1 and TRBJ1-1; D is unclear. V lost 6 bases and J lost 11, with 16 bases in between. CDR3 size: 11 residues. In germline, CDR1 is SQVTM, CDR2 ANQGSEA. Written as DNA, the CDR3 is TGCAGCGTCAAGGGTGGACTCCTGGCTTTCTTT. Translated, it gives CSVKGGLLAFF.

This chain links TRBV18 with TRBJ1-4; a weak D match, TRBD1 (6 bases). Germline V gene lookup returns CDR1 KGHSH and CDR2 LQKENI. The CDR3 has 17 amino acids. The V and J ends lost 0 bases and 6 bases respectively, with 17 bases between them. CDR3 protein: CASSPPGGGTRHEKLFF. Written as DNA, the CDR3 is TGTGCCAGCTCACCACCAGGAGGAGGGACAAGGCATGAAAAACTGTTTTTT. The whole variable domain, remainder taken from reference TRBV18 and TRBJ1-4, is NAGVMQNPRHLVRRRGQEARLRCSPMKGHSHVYWYRQLPEEGLKFMVYLQKENIIDESGMPKERFSAEFPKEGPSILRIQQVVRGDSAAYFCASSPPGGGTRHEKLFFGSGTQLSVL.

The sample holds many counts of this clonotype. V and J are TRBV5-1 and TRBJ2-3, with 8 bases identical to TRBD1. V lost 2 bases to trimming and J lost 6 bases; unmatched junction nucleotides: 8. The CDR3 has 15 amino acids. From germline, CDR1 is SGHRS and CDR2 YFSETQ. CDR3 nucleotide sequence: TGCGCCAGCAGCTTAACGACAGGGGCAGGGGATACGCAGTATTTT. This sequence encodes CASSLTTGAGDTQYF.

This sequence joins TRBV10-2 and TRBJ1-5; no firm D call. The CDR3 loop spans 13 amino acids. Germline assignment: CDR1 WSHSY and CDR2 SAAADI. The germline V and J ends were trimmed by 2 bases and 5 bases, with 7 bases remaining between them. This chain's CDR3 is CASSENSYQPQHF. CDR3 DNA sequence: TGCGCCAGCAGTGAGAACAGTTATCAGCCCCAGCATTTT.

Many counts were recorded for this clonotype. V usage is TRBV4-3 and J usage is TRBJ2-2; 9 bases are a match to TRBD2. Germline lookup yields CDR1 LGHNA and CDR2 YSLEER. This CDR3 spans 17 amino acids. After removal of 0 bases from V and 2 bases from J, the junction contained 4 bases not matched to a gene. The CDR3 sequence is CASSQDGAGGNTGELFF. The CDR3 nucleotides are TGCGCCAGCAGCCAAGACGGAGCGGGAGGCAACACCGGGGAGCTGTTTTTT.

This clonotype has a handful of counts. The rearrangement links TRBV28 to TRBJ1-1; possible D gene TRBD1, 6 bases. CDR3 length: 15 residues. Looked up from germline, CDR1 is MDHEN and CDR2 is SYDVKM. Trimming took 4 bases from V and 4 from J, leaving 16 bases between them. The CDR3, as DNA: TGTGCCAGCAGTTACGATTTGGGCAGGGGCACTGAAGCTTTCTTT. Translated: CASSYDLGRGTEAFF.